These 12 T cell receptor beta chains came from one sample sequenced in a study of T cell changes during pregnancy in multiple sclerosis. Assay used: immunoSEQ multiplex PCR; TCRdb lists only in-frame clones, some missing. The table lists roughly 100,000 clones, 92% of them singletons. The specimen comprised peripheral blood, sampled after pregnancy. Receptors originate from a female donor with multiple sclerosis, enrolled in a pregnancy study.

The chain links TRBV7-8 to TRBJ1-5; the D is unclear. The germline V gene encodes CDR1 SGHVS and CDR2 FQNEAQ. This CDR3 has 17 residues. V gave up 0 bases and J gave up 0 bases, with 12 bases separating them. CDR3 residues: CASSLAGRLNSNQPQHF. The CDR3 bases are TGTGCCAGCAGCTTAGCGGGCCGGCTAAATAGCAATCAGCCCCAGCATTTT.

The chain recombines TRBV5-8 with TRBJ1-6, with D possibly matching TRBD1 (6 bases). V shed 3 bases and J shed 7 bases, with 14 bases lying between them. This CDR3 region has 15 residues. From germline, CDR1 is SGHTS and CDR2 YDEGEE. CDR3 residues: CASSSPGQGNSPLHF. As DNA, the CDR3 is TGTGCCAGCAGCTCCCCGGGGCAGGGGAATTCACCCCTCCACTTT.

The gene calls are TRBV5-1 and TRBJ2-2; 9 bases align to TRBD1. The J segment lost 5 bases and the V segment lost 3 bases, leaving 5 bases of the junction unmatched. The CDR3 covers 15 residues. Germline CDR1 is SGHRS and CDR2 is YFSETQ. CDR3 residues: CASSSTGGGTGELFF. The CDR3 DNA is TGCGCCAGCAGCTCTACAGGGGGCGGAACCGGGGAGCTGTTTTTT.

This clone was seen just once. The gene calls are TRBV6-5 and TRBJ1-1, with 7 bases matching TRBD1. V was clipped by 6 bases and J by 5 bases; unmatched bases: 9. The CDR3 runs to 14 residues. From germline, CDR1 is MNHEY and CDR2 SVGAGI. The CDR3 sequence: CASRIQGRRTEAFF. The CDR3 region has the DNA TGTGCCAGCAGAATACAGGGGAGGAGAACTGAAGCTTTCTTT.

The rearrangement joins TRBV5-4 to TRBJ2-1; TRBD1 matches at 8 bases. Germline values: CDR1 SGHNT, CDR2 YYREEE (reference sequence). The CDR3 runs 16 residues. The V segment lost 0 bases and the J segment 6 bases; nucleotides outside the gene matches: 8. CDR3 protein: CASSLGRQGLGNEQFF. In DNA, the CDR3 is TGTGCCAGCAGCTTGGGTAGACAGGGGCTTGGCAATGAGCAGTTCTTC. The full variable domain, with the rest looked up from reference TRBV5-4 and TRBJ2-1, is ETGVTQSPTHLIKTRGQQVTLRCSSQSGHNTVSWYQQALGQGPQFIFQYYREEENGRGNFPPRFSGLQFPNYSSELNVNALELDDSALYLCASSLGRQGLGNEQFFGPGTRLTVL.

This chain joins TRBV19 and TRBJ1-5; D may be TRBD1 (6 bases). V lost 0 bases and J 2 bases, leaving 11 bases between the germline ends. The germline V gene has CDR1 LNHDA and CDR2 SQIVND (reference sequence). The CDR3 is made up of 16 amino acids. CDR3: CASSIDSGARNQPQHF. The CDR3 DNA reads TGTGCCAGTAGTATAGATTCAGGGGCTCGCAATCAGCCCCAGCATTTT. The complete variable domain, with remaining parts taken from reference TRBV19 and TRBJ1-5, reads DGGITQSPKYLFRKEGQNVTLSCEQNLNHDAMYWYRQDPGQGLRLIYYSQIVNDFQKGDIAEGYSVSREKKESFPLTVTSAQKNPTAFYLCASSIDSGARNQPQHFGDGTRLSIL.

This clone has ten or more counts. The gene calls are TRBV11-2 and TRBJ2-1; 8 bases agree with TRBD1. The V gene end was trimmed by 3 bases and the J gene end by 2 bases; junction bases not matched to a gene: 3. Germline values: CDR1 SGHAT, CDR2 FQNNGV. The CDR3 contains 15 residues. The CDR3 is CASSLRTGTYNEQFF. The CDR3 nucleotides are TGTGCCAGCAGCTTGCGGACAGGGACCTACAATGAGCAGTTCTTC.

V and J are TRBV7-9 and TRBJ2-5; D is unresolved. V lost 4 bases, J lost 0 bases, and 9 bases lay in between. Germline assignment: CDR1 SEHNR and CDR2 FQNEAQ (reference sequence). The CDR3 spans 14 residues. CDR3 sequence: CASSSTVYQETQYF. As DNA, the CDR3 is TGTGCCAGCAGCTCAACAGTGTACCAAGAGACCCAGTACTTC.

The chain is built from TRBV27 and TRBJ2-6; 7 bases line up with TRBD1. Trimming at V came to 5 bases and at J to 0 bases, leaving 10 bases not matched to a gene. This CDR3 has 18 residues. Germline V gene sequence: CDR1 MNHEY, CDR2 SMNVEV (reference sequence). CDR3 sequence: CASSPRTGFLSGANVLTF. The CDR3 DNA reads TGTGCCAGCAGTCCCCGGACAGGTTTTCTCTCTGGGGCCAACGTCCTGACTTTC.

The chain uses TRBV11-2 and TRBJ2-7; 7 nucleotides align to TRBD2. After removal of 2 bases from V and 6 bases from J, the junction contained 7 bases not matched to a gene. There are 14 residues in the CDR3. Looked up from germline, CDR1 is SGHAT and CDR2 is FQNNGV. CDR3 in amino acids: CASSLRWAGAEQYF. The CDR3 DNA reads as TGTGCCAGCAGCTTAAGATGGGCGGGAGCCGAGCAGTACTTC.

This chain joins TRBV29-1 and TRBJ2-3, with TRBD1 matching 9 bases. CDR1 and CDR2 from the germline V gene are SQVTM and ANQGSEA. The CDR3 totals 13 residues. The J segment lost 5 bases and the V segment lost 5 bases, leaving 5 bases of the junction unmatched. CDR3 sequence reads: CSVRQGGGDTQYF. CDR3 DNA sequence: TGCAGCGTTCGACAGGGGGGAGGAGATACGCAGTATTTT.

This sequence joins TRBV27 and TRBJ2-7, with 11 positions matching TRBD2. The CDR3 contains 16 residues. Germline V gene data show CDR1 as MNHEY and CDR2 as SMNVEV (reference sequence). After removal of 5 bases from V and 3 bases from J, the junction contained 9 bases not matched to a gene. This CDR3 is CASSPTLAGAIYEQYF. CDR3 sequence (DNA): TGTGCCAGCAGTCCGACACTAGCGGGGGCGATCTACGAGCAGTACTTC.